This TCR beta chain was captured in a study of cytomegalovirus exposure and HLA in healthy donors. Study summary: Membership in the Caucasian-associated ancestry cluster was found for 81% of 398 genotyped donors.

Germline values: CDR1 SGDLS, CDR2 YYNGEE. V dropped 4 bases and J dropped 8; count of bases not matched to a gene: 4. The CDR3 covers 14 residues. The primer mix had 60 Vbeta and 13 Jbeta primers. Profiled with immunoSEQ multiplex PCR; TCRdb holds only in-frame clones, not every one. The sample records roughly 86,000 clones, around three fifths being singletons. The sample comprised PBMCs. This chain uses TRBV9 with TRBJ1-6; TRBD1 aligns across 9 bases. The TCR originated in a man aged 30-40 years in good health and CMV-seronegative. The CDR3 spells CASSIGTGYSPLHF. CDR3 bases: TGTGCCAGCAGCATCGGGACAGGGTATTCACCCCTCCACTTT.